The rows below give T cell receptor beta chains drawn from one sample of a study of post-analysis software for immune sequencing data. Each CDR3 protein gets one entry after TCRdb re-called the PCR reads with MiXCR. Found here are approximately 400,000 distinct CDR3 sequences, 30% to 45% of them singletons; the top ten hold 13%. The sequenced sample consisted of blood. These receptor sequences come from a girl aged 5-17 years with multiple sclerosis. CDR3s include the opening cysteine and the closing phenylalanine or tryptophan. D genes are given only for firm matches. For some rows the clone size is stated as once, few or many, or as a class when expanded; others skip it.

CDR3aa | CDR3nt | j_gene | abundance | v_gene | d_gene
CAGSGGQETQYF | TGTGCCGGCTCGGGAGGGCAAGAGACCCAGTACTTC | TRBJ2-5 | NA | TRBV7-9 | TRBD2
CATSAPGAGNQPQHF | TGTGCCACCAGTGCGCCGGGGGCCGGCAATCAGCCCCAGCATTTT | TRBJ1-5 | once | TRBV24-1 | NA
CASSLGWTGGGQPQHF | TGTGCCAGCAGCTTGGGGTGGACAGGGGGGGGTCAGCCCCAGCATTTT | TRBJ1-5 | few | TRBV5-5 | TRBD1
CAISDRRGQDYGYTF | TGTGCCATCAGCGATCGTAGGGGGCAGGACTATGGCTACACCTTC | TRBJ1-2 | few | TRBV10-3 | TRBD1
CASKRGMNAGELFF | TGTGCCAGCAAGCGGGGGATGAACGCCGGGGAGCTGTTTTTT | TRBJ2-2 | NA | TRBV2 | TRBD2
CASKGGERGQSYNSPLHF | TGTGCCAGCAAAGGTGGTGAGCGGGGGCAGTCCTATAATTCACCCCTCCACTTT | TRBJ1-6 | once | TRBV27 | NA
CASSFLQGVNEQYF | TGTGCCAGCAGCTTCCTACAGGGGGTAAATGAGCAGTACTTC | TRBJ2-4 | few | TRBV7-9 | TRBD1
CASGDPPNEQFF | TGTGCCAGCGGGGACCCCCCGAATGAGCAGTTCTTC | TRBJ2-1 | NA | TRBV6-5 | NA
CSARVPPEGYGYTF | TGCAGTGCTAGAGTCCCTCCCGAGGGCTATGGCTACACCTTC | TRBJ1-2 | NA | TRBV20-1 | NA
CASSLTVKMTYEQYF | TGTGCCAGCAGCTTGACAGTAAAAATGACCTACGAGCAGTACTTC | TRBJ2-7 | NA | TRBV13 | NA
CASTETRTVYYEQYF | TGTGCCAGCACCGAAACTAGGACAGTTTACTACGAGCAGTACTTC | TRBJ2-7 | few | TRBV7-8 | NA
CASSSSSAPPDTQYF | TGTGCCAGCAGTTCCTCCAGCGCCCCGCCGGATACGCAGTATTTT | TRBJ2-3 | few | TRBV28 | NA
CASSLEGGGDTQYF | TGTGCCAGCAGCTTAGAAGGGGGCGGAGATACGCAGTATTTT | TRBJ2-3 | NA | TRBV7-9 | TRBD1
CASSPSGSTDTQYF | TGTGCCAGCAGCCCTAGCGGGAGCACAGATACGCAGTATTTT | TRBJ2-3 | few | TRBV4-2 | TRBD2
CASTTGHLSYEQYF | TGTGCCAGCACCACGGGTCACCTCTCCTACGAGCAGTACTTC | TRBJ2-7 | NA | TRBV12-3/TRBV12-4 | NA
CSASSGPPDTIYF | TGCAGTGCTAGCTCCGGGCCTCCAGACACCATATATTTT | TRBJ1-3 | NA | TRBV20-1 | NA
CASSPRGFDEQYF | TGTGCCAGCAGCCCCAGGGGGTTCGACGAGCAGTACTTC | TRBJ2-7 | NA | TRBV5-6 | TRBD1
CASRPEGGTEAFF | TGCGCCAGCAGACCCGAGGGGGGCACTGAAGCTTTCTTT | TRBJ1-1 | NA | TRBV4-1 | NA
CASSPHPDRAYYGYTF | TGCGCCAGCAGCCCCCACCCGGACAGGGCGTACTATGGCTACACCTTC | TRBJ1-2 | NA | TRBV5-1 | TRBD1
CASSFLGGYGVWDTEAFF | TGTGCCAGCAGTTTCCTGGGGGGGTATGGGGTGTGGGACACTGAAGCTTTCTTT | TRBJ1-1 | NA | TRBV12-3/TRBV12-4 | NA
CSVEGIGGRGSYNEQFF | TGCAGCGTTGAAGGCATCGGGGGCAGGGGCTCCTACAATGAGCAGTTCTTC | TRBJ2-1 | few | TRBV29-1 | NA
CASSLDSYSYEQYF | TGCGCCAGCAGCCTAGACAGCTACTCCTACGAGCAGTACTTC | TRBJ2-7 | few | TRBV5-1 | NA
CASSDSSGGANEQFF | TGTGCCAGCAGTGACTCTAGCGGGGGGGCCAATGAGCAGTTCTTC | TRBJ2-1 | many | TRBV6-4 | TRBD2
CASSDSNTDTQYF | TGTGCCAGCAGTGACTCGAACACGGATACGCAGTATTTT | TRBJ2-3 | NA | TRBV6-4 | NA
CASGDSSSNQPQHF | TGTGCCAGCGGGGACAGTTCTAGCAATCAGCCCCAGCATTTT | TRBJ1-5 | few | TRBV28 | TRBD1
CASSSPPGASSYNEQFF | TGTGCCAGCAGTTCCCCCCCGGGAGCGAGCTCCTACAATGAGCAGTTCTTC | TRBJ2-1 | few | TRBV12-3/TRBV12-4 | NA
CASSRSGQGGSPLHF | TGTGCCAGCAGTCGCTCAGGACAGGGAGGATCACCCCTCCACTTT | TRBJ1-6 | NA | TRBV28 | TRBD1
CASSLDRLAGEYYEQYF | TGTGCCAGCAGCTTGGATCGACTAGCGGGGGAATACTACGAGCAGTACTTC | TRBJ2-7 | few | TRBV7-2 | TRBD2
CASRNTGATGELFF | TGTGCCAGCAGAAATACAGGGGCAACCGGGGAGCTGTTTTTT | TRBJ2-2 | NA | TRBV27 | TRBD1
CSVELGDSYEQYF | TGCAGCGTTGAATTAGGAGACAGCTACGAGCAGTACTTC | TRBJ2-7 | few | TRBV29-1 | NA
CASLTQANYGYTF | TGTGCCAGCCTGACACAGGCGAACTATGGCTACACCTTC | TRBJ1-2 | NA | TRBV6-6 | NA
CASSYLSQGRDNEQFF | TGTGCCAGCAGTTACTTATCCCAGGGGCGGGACAATGAGCAGTTCTTC | TRBJ2-1 | NA | TRBV6-5 | NA
CSARDIGSEGGYTF | TGCAGTGCTAGAGATATTGGTTCCGAGGGAGGCTACACCTTC | TRBJ1-2 | few | TRBV20-1 | NA
CASRPDRTPWEQYF | TGTGCCAGCAGACCTGACAGGACCCCCTGGGAGCAGTACTTC | TRBJ2-5 | few | TRBV28 | NA
CASSLELAKNIQYF | TGCGCCAGCAGCTTGGAACTAGCCAAAAACATTCAGTACTTC | TRBJ2-4 | NA | TRBV5-1 | NA
CASNSRQDANYGYTF | TGCGCCAGCAACTCCCGACAGGATGCTAACTATGGCTACACCTTC | TRBJ1-2 | NA | TRBV4-1 | NA
CASRFLPAPLHF | TGTGCCAGCCGGTTCCTCCCCGCACCCCTCCACTTT | TRBJ1-6 | NA | TRBV12-3/TRBV12-4 | NA
CASSAGDSGSSPPHF | TGCGCCAGCAGCGCGGGGGACAGCGGAAGCTCACCCCCCCACTTT | TRBJ1-6 | NA | TRBV5-1 | TRBD1
CASSLRPTGSYEQYF | TGTGCCAGCAGTTTACGGCCGACAGGGAGCTACGAGCAGTACTTC | TRBJ2-7 | few | TRBV28 | TRBD1
CASSQTGANYGYTF | TGTGCCAGCAGTCAGACAGGGGCGAACTATGGCTACACCTTC | TRBJ1-2 | NA | TRBV6-5 | TRBD1
CASSQDRGGGNYEQYF | TGCGCCAGCAGCCAAGATCGAGGCGGGGGGAACTACGAGCAGTACTTC | TRBJ2-7 | NA | TRBV4-1 | TRBD2
CASSLGTSGGKETQYF | TGTGCCAGCAGCTTAGGGACTAGCGGGGGGAAAGAGACCCAGTACTTC | TRBJ2-5 | few | TRBV7-2 | TRBD2
CATSGGSSRTEAFF | TGTGCCACCAGTGGGGGCAGCTCGAGGACTGAAGCTTTCTTT | TRBJ1-1 | few | TRBV24-1 | NA
CASRPTGYGGEQFF | TGTGCCAGCAGACCGACAGGGTATGGCGGTGAGCAGTTCTTC | TRBJ2-1 | NA | TRBV28 | TRBD1